This entry is about one T cell receptor (beta chain). This sample was taken from a study of control samples from healthy donors and cancer patients. Assay used: immunoSEQ multiplex PCR; TCRdb lists only in-frame clones, some missing. The repertoire includes about 110,000 clones, roughly nine tenths of them detected once, and less than 9.5% sits in the top ten. Trimming cost V 4 bases and J 3 bases; bases outside gene matches: 5. Per the germline V gene, CDR1 is LGHDT and CDR2 is YNNKEL (reference sequence). This CDR3 spans 16 amino acids. The sequence was obtained from a woman under 30 in good health. The genes are TRBV3-1 (or the pseudogene TRBV3-2) and TRBJ1-4, with TRBD1 matching over 10 bases. The sequenced sample was blood. The CDR3 coding sequence is TGTGCCAGCAGCCTATCGGGACAGGGGTCTAATGAAAAACTGTTTTTT. Protein product: CASSLSGQGSNEKLFF.